Each of the 13 T cell receptor beta chains below was sequenced from the same sample in a study of OX40 agonist ivuxolimab in advanced cancers. Data came from immunoSEQ multiplex PCR; TCRdb stores just in-frame clones and leaves some out. The repertoire has some 58,000 clones, about nine tenths of them found once; the top ten carry more than 1.5%. Sequences were derived from CD4+ or CD8+ T cells sorted from blood, sampled in a trial of the OX40 agonist ivuxolimab. The origin of the receptors is an adult with an advanced solid tumor such as melanoma, head and neck, liver or kidney cancer.

V and J are TRBV10-3 and TRBJ2-7; 9 nucleotides line up with TRBD1. After removal of 3 bases from V and 0 bases from J, the junction contained 3 bases not matched to a gene. Per the germline V gene, CDR1 is ENHRY and CDR2 is SYGVKD. CDR3 size: 15 residues. The CDR3 here is CAISDGGQGSYEQYF. CDR3 DNA sequence: TGTGCCATCAGTGATGGGGGACAGGGCTCCTACGAGCAGTACTTC.

The chain joins TRBV29-1 to TRBJ2-1, with D uncertain. The CDR3 has 15 amino acids. Trimming removed 6 bases from V and 0 bases from J, with 15 bases in between. In germline, CDR1 is SQVTM, CDR2 ANQGSEA. CDR3 region: CSVAGQGLSYNEQFF. CDR3 sequence (DNA): TGCAGCGTCGCTGGCCAAGGGCTCTCCTACAATGAGCAGTTCTTC.

The J gene is TRBJ2-1, the V gene TRBV18; D gene unclear. V gave up 6 bases and J gave up 8 bases, with 20 bases separating them. Germline lookup yields CDR1 KGHSH and CDR2 LQKENI. The CDR3 has 15 residues. The CDR3 reads CASSSVGSNGDEQFF. In nucleotides, the CDR3 is TGTGCCAGCTCCTCAGTAGGGTCAAACGGCGATGAGCAGTTCTTC.

The V call is TRBV30, the J call TRBJ2-7, with D tentatively TRBD1 (6 bases). Germline CDR1 GTSNPN, CDR2 SVGIG (reference sequence). This CDR3 spans 12 amino acids. V lost 2 bases, J lost 4 bases, and 9 bases lay in between. CDR3 loop: CAWSPQGYEQYF. The CDR3 DNA is TGTGCCTGGAGTCCACAGGGTTACGAGCAGTACTTC.

The genes are TRBV5-1 and TRBJ2-5; 7 positions agree with TRBD1. Germline-derived CDR1 and CDR2 are SGHRS and YFSETQ. V lost 0 bases and J lost 7; bases outside the gene matches: 6. CDR3 length: 14 amino acids. This chain's CDR3 is CASSLETGLGTQYF. CDR3 DNA: TGCGCCAGCAGCTTGGAGACAGGGCTCGGGACCCAGTACTTC. The full variable domain, completed using reference TRBV5-1 and TRBJ2-5, is KAGVTQTPRYLIKTRGQQVTLSCSPISGHRSVSWYQQTPGQGLQFLFEYFSETQRNKGNFPGRFSGRQFSNSRSEMNVSTLELGDSALYLCASSLETGLGTQYFGPGTRLLVL.

The chain carries TRBV6-6 and TRBJ2-7, with 12 bases matching TRBD2. This CDR3 has 16 residues. CDR1 and CDR2 from the germline V gene are MNHNY and SVGAGI (reference sequence). The junction had 2 bases not matched to a gene; V was cut back by 0 bases and J by 2 bases. CDR3 residues: CASSYSRLAGAYEQYF. The CDR3 region has the DNA TGTGCCAGCAGTTACTCCAGACTAGCGGGAGCCTACGAGCAGTACTTC.

This clone appeared once. The chain's CDR3 is CASSALNYEQYF. The CDR3 nucleotides are TGTGCCAGCAGCGCCCTCAACTACGAGCAGTACTTC. The chain has TRBV2 and TRBJ2-7, with D uncertain. Germline V CDR1 and CDR2: SNHLY, FYNNEI. This CDR3 is 12 amino acids long. The V and J ends lost 6 bases and 3 bases respectively, with 9 bases between them.

This rearrangement joins TRBV4-1 to TRBJ2-5; TRBD2 aligns across 8 bases. The germline CDR1 and CDR2 sequences are MGHRA and YSYEKL. CDR3 length: 17 residues. Germline trimming cut 0 bases from V and 4 bases from J; bases unmatched to any gene: 10. The chain's CDR3 is CASSQEPLAGDIETQYF. The CDR3 bases are TGCGCCAGCAGCCAAGAACCGCTAGCGGGCGATATAGAGACCCAGTACTTC.

This clone was detected only once. The chain joins TRBV15 to TRBJ2-6; possible D gene TRBD1, 6 bases. Germline CDR1 and CDR2: LNHNV and YYDKDF (reference sequence). The CDR3 sequence is 17 residues long. V was shortened by 3 bases and J by 0 bases, with 12 bases between the two germline ends. The CDR3 is CATSSRGSRSGANVLTF. CDR3 in DNA: TGTGCCACCAGCAGCAGGGGAAGCCGCTCTGGGGCCAACGTCCTGACTTTC.

V and J are TRBV6-1 and TRBJ1-1, with a weak D call TRBD1 (6 bases). The CDR3 covers 15 residues. V was pared by 4 bases and J by 0 bases, with 12 bases between. Germline assignment: CDR1 MNHNS and CDR2 SASEGT. The CDR3 coding sequence is TGTGCCAGCAGTGCCCGACAGGAGTTGAACACTGAAGCTTTCTTT. Its translation: CASSARQELNTEAFF.

The chain uses TRBV5-1 and TRBJ1-4; 7 bases match TRBD1. V lost 0 bases and J lost 7; bases outside the gene matches: 3. Germline values: CDR1 SGHRS, CDR2 YFSETQ. The CDR3 covers 14 residues. CDR3 residues: CASSLAQGGEKLFF. CDR3 in DNA: TGCGCCAGCAGCTTGGCTCAGGGGGGTGAAAAACTGTTTTTT.

This clone was seen more than once but under ten times. The genes are TRBV16 and TRBJ1-1; D is unclear. Germline V gene lookup returns CDR1 KGHSY and CDR2 FQNENV. The CDR3 covers 15 residues. Trimming stripped 1 base from V and 1 base from J, with 10 bases between. CDR3 protein: CASSQFASWNTEAFF. Written as DNA, the CDR3 is TGTGCCAGCAGCCAATTCGCGTCTTGGAACACTGAAGCTTTCTTT.

This chain joins TRBV15 and TRBJ1-5, with 9 bases that match TRBD1. V lost 3 bases to trimming and J lost 0 bases; unmatched junction nucleotides: 12. Germline V gene sequence: CDR1 LNHNV, CDR2 YYDKDF (reference sequence). The CDR3 has 19 amino acids. The CDR3 loop is CATSSQGQGLGYSNQPQHF. Here the CDR3 DNA reads TGTGCCACCAGCAGCCAGGGACAGGGCCTGGGCTATAGCAATCAGCCCCAGCATTTT.